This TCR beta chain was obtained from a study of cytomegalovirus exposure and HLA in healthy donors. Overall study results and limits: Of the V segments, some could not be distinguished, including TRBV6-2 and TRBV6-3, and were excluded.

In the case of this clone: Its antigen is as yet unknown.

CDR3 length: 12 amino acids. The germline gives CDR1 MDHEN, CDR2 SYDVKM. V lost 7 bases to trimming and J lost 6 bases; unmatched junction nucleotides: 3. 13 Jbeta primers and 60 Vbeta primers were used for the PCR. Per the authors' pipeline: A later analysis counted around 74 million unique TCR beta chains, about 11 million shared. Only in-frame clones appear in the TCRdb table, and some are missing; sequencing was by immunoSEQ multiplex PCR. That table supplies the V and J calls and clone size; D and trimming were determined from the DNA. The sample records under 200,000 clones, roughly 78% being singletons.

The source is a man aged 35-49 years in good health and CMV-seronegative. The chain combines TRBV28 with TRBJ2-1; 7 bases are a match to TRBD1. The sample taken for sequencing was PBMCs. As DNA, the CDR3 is TGTGCCAGCAAGACAGGGCTCAATGAGCAGTTCTTC. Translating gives CASKTGLNEQFF.